These T cell receptor beta chains were read from a single sample in a study of lymphopenia after photon versus proton radiotherapy. The table came from immunoSEQ multiplex PCR; TCRdb's copy has only in-frame clones and leaves some out. The data contain approximately 160,000 clones, roughly nine tenths of them singletons. The starting material was peripheral blood, obtained from a patient treated with photon-based radiotherapy. The receptors were sampled from a man aged 50 to 60 with gastric cancer. CDR3s include the opening cysteine and the closing phenylalanine or tryptophan. A D gene is named only where the DNA matches it firmly. Clone size is not always given. Where it is, it says once, few, many or a class for expanded clones.

TRBJ2-3 | TRBD1 | few | TRBV27 | CATRGGFSTDTQYF | TGTGCCACTCGAGGGGGCTTTAGCACAGATACGCAGTATTTT
TRBJ2-1 | . | . | TRBV29-1 | CSAPNPGAGSEQFF | TGCAGCGCGCCTAACCCGGGGGCAGGCAGTGAGCAGTTCTTC
TRBJ2-7 | . | . | TRBV2 | CASREGGPTYEQYF | TGTGCCAGCAGAGAGGGGGGTCCTACCTACGAGCAGTACTTC
TRBJ1-1 | . | . | TRBV19 | CASSIDPRGEAFF | TGTGCCAGTAGTATAGATCCCCGGGGAGAAGCTTTCTTT
TRBJ2-3 | TRBD2 | . | TRBV6-5 | CASRGLAGGSDTQYF | TGTGCCAGCCGGGGACTAGCGGGAGGATCAGATACGCAGTATTTT
TRBJ1-5 | . | . | TRBV6-4 | CASSDSGRRWPQHF | TGTGCCAGCAGTGACTCAGGCCGGCGGTGGCCCCAGCATTTT
TRBJ1-5 | . | . | TRBV7-9 | CASSLGTSSGGPQHF | TGTGCCAGCAGCTTAGGGACCTCGTCTGGCGGGCCCCAGCATTTT
TRBJ2-2 | . | once | TRBV5-6 | CASSLGYAGELFF | TGTGCCAGCAGCTTGGGCTACGCTGGGGAGCTGTTTTTT
TRBJ2-1 | TRBD2 | once | TRBV7-8 | CASSLEVVLARNEQFF | TGTGCCAGCAGCTTAGAAGTAGTACTAGCGAGGAATGAGCAGTTCTTC
TRBJ1-4 | . | . | TRBV18 | CASSPYTATNEKLFF | TGTGCCAGCTCACCTTACACCGCAACTAATGAAAAACTGTTTTTT
TRBJ1-4 | . | . | TRBV6-1 | CASSESEKLFF | TGTGCCAGCAGTGAAAGCGAAAAACTGTTTTTT
TRBJ2-4 | TRBD2 | . | TRBV6-1 | CASSLNSGRTPYF | TGTGCCAGCAGCTTAAATAGCGGGAGGACCCCTTACTTC
TRBJ2-3 | . | . | TRBV5-6 | CASLNVDTDTQYF | TGTGCCAGCCTGAATGTGGACACAGATACGCAGTATTTT
TRBJ1-5 | . | once | TRBV6-5 | CASSYSKQFSNQPQHF | TGTGCCAGCAGTTACTCGAAACAGTTTAGCAATCAGCCCCAGCATTTT
TRBJ2-1 | TRBD2 | . | TRBV18 | CASSPPGTSGSSNEQFF | TGTGCCAGCTCACCCCCGGGGACTAGCGGGAGTAGCAATGAGCAGTTCTTC
TRBJ2-1 | TRBD2 | . | TRBV28 | CASRGEAGTYNEQFF | TGTGCCAGTCGGGGGGAAGCGGGGACCTACAATGAGCAGTTCTTC
TRBJ2-2 | . | . | TRBV27 | CASSRGPPNTGELFF | TGTGCCAGCAGTCGCGGACCTCCGAACACCGGGGAGCTGTTTTTT
TRBJ2-2 | . | few | TRBV7-9 | CASSLVGGELFF | TGTGCCAGCAGCTTAGTCGGCGGGGAGCTGTTTTTT
TRBJ1-4 | TRBD1 | once | TRBV4-1 | CASSQGPETGDEKLFF | TGCGCCAGCAGCCAAGGTCCTGAGACAGGGGATGAAAAACTGTTTTTT
TRBJ2-1 | TRBD2 | . | TRBV10-2 | CATRTSGIDEQFF | TGCGCCACCAGGACTAGCGGGATCGATGAGCAGTTCTTC
TRBJ2-5 | . | . | TRBV5-4 | CASSLDGGRETQYF | TGTGCCAGCAGCTTGGATGGGGGTAGGGAGACCCAGTACTTC
TRBJ1-5 | TRBD1 | . | TRBV19 | CASDRGLQPQHF | TGTGCCAGTGACAGGGGGCTTCAGCCCCAGCATTTT
TRBJ2-5 | TRBD1 | . | TRBV5-1 | CASSIGTGGAETQYF | TGCGCCAGCAGCATCGGGACAGGGGGCGCAGAGACCCAGTACTTC
TRBJ2-2 | TRBD2 | many | TRBV7-2 | CASSSGTSLPTGELFF | TGTGCCAGCAGCTCCGGGACTAGCCTTCCCACCGGGGAGCTGTTTTTT
TRBJ2-7 | . | . | TRBV28 | CASSLYRSYEQYF | TGTGCCAGCAGTTTATACCGCTCCTACGAGCAGTACTTC
TRBJ2-7 | . | . | TRBV6-6 | CASSHTAWGYEQYF | TGTGCCAGCAGTCACACCGCGTGGGGTTACGAGCAGTACTTC
TRBJ2-7 | . | . | TRBV2 | CASSEPRGDTSYEQYF | TGTGCCAGCAGTGAGCCCCGAGGGGACACTTCCTACGAGCAGTACTTC
TRBJ2-5 | . | . | TRBV5-4 | CASSLLQGTQYF | TGTGCCAGCAGCTTGTTGCAGGGGACCCAGTACTTC
TRBJ2-3 | TRBD2 | once | TRBV5-4 | CASSLAGGQADTQYF | TGTGCCAGCAGCTTAGCGGGAGGGCAGGCAGATACGCAGTATTTT
TRBJ2-3 | TRBD1 | . | TRBV16 | CASSRQGTDTQYF | TGTGCCAGCAGCCGACAGGGAACAGATACGCAGTATTTT
TRBJ1-2 | TRBD1 | once | TRBV10-3 | CAISEAGQGNYGYTF | TGTGCCATCAGTGAAGCCGGACAGGGAAACTATGGCTACACCTTC
TRBJ2-7 | TRBD2 | . | TRBV9 | CASSVVAGAYEQYF | TGTGCCAGCAGCGTAGTGGCGGGAGCCTACGAGCAGTACTTC
TRBJ1-4 | . | . | TRBV28 | CASSPWSLPEKLFF | TGTGCCAGCAGTCCCTGGAGTCTGCCTGAAAAACTGTTTTTT
TRBJ2-5 | TRBD2 | . | TRBV29-1 | CSVPTSGRVETQYF | TGCAGCGTCCCGACTAGCGGGAGGGTGGAGACCCAGTACTTC
TRBJ2-3 | . | . | TRBV27 | CASSRDTTDTQYF | TGTGCCAGCAGTCGGGACACCACAGATACGCAGTATTTT
TRBJ2-5 | . | . | TRBV5-1 | CASSLGPTQETQYF | TGCGCCAGCAGCTTGGGACCTACCCAAGAGACCCAGTACTTC
TRBJ2-3 | TRBD2 | . | TRBV10-2 | CASRTAGASTDTQYF | TGCGCCAGCAGGACAGCGGGGGCTAGCACAGATACGCAGTATTTT
TRBJ2-7 | TRBD2 | . | TRBV7-2 | CASRKSGLAGNIGFYEQYF | TGTGCCAGCAGGAAATCAGGACTAGCGGGCAATATAGGGTTTTACGAGCAGTACTTC
TRBJ2-1 | . | . | TRBV10-3 | CAISEVAVRGQYNEQFF | TGTGCCATCAGTGAAGTAGCGGTACGTGGGCAATACAATGAGCAGTTCTTC
TRBJ1-1 | . | . | TRBV2 | CASSRERENTEAFF | TGTGCCAGCAGTCGTGAACGGGAAAACACTGAAGCTTTCTTT
TRBJ2-3 | . | . | TRBV4-1 | CASSQGSGVPSTDTQYF | TGCGCCAGCAGCCAAGGATCGGGGGTCCCTAGCACAGATACGCAGTATTTT
TRBJ1-3 | TRBD1 | few | TRBV7-2 | CASSGTAGNTIYF | TGTGCCAGCAGCGGGACAGCCGGAAACACCATATATTTT
TRBJ2-1 | TRBD2 | . | TRBV6-1 | CASSEHTSGQLGNEQFF | TGTGCCAGCAGTGAACACACTAGCGGTCAACTAGGGAATGAGCAGTTCTTC
TRBJ2-1 | . | . | TRBV4-1 | CASSQGPSSYNEQFF | TGCGCCAGCAGCCAAGGCCCGAGCTCCTACAATGAGCAGTTCTTC
TRBJ1-1 | TRBD1 | . | TRBV28 | CASSFGTGVTEAFF | TGTGCCAGCAGTTTTGGTACAGGGGTAACTGAAGCTTTCTTT
TRBJ1-5 | . | . | TRBV6-6 | CASTLQGSNQPQHF | TGTGCCAGCACCCTTCAAGGGTCCAATCAGCCCCAGCATTTT
TRBJ1-2 | . | few | TRBV30 | CAWSVGHLGYTF | TGTGCCTGGAGTGTAGGGCACCTCGGCTACACCTTC
TRBJ2-7 | TRBD1 | . | TRBV23-1 | CASANRDRDLPSTCEQYF | TGCGCCAGCGCTAACCGGGACAGGGACCTCCCCTCTACGTGCGAGCAGTACTTC
TRBJ1-2 | . | . | TRBV27 | CASSPDVNRVERGYTF | TGTGCCAGCAGTCCTGACGTAAACAGGGTTGAGAGAGGCTACACCTTC
TRBJ1-2 | . | few | TRBV2 | CASSDEGYGYTF | TGTGCCAGCAGTGATGAGGGCTATGGCTACACCTTC
TRBJ1-4 | TRBD1 | . | TRBV7-3 | CASSLTGRQGREKLFF | TGTGCCAGCAGCTTAACAGGGAGACAGGGGCGTGAAAAACTGTTTTTT
TRBJ2-7 | TRBD2 | . | TRBV7-2 | CASSFGGRSYEQYF | TGTGCCAGCAGCTTCGGCGGGAGGTCCTACGAGCAGTACTTC